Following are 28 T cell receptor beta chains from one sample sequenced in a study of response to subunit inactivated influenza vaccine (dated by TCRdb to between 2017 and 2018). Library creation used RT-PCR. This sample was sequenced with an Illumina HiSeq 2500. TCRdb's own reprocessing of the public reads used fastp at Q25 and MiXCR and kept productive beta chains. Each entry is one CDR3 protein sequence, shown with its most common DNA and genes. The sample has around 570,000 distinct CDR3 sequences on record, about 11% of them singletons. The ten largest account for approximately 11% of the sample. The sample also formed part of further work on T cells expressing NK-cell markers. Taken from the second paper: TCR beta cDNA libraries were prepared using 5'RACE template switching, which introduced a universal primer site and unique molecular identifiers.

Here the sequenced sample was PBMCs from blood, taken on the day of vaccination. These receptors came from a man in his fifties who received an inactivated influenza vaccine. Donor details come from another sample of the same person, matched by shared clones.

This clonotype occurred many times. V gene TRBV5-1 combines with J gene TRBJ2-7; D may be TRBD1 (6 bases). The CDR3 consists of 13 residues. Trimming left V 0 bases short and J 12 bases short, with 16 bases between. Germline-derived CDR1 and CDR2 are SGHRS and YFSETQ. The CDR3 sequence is CASSLDGNRDAYF. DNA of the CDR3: TGCGCCAGCAGCTTGGACGGAAACAGGGATGCGTACTTC.

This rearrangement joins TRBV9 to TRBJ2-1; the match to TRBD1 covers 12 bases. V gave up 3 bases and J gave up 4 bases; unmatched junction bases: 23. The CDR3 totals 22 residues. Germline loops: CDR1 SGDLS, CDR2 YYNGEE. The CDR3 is CASSARGGTGGRGLSSYNEQFF. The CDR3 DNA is TGTGCCAGCAGCGCCCGTGGCGGGACAGGGGGCCGAGGGCTCTCTAGTTACAATGAGCAGTTCTTC.

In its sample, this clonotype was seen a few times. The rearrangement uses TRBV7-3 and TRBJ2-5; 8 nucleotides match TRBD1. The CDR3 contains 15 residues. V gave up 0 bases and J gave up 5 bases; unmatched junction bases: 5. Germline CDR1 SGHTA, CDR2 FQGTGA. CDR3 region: CASSLTGTGGETQYF. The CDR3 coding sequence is TGTGCCAGCAGCTTAACCGGGACAGGAGGGGAGACCCAGTACTTC. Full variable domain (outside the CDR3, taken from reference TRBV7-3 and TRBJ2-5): GAGVSQTPSNKVTEKGKYVELRCDPISGHTALYWYRQSLGQGPEFLIYFQGTGAADDSGLPNDRFFAVRPEGSVSTLKIQRTERGDSAVYLCASSLTGTGGETQYFGPGTRLLVL.

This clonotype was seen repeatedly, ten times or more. The CDR3 loop reads CASSTGQGNSYEQYF. The CDR3 DNA follows: TGTGCCAGCAGCACCGGACAGGGAAATTCCTACGAGCAGTACTTC. The rearrangement uses TRBV9 and TRBJ2-7, with 8 bases lining up with TRBD1. This CDR3 has 15 residues. J was trimmed by 1 base and V by 4 bases; bases with no gene match: 7. The germline gives CDR1 SGDLS, CDR2 YYNGEE. The full variable domain, completed using reference TRBV9 and TRBJ2-7, is DSGVTQTPKHLITATGQRVTLRCSPRSGDLSVYWYQQSLDQGLQFLIQYYNGEERAKGNILERFSAQQFPDLHSELNLSSLELGDSALYFCASSTGQGNSYEQYFGPGTRLTVT.

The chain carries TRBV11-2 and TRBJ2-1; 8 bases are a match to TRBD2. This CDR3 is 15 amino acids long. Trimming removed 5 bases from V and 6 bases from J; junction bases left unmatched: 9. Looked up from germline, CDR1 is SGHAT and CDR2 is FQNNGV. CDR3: CASSPGTRIGNEQFF. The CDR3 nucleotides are TGTGCCAGCAGCCCCGGGACTAGAATTGGCAATGAGCAGTTCTTC.

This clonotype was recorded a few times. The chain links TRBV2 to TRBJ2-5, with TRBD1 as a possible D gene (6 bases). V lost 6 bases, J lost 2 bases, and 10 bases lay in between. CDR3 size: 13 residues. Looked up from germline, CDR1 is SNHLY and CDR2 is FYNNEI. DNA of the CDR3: TGTGCCAGCAGATCGGACAGTCAAGAGACCCAGTACTTC. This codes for CASRSDSQETQYF.

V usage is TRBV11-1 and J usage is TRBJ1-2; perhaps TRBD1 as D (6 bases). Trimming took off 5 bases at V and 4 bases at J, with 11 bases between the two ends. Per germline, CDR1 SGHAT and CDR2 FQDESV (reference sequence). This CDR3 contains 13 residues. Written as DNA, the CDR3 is TGTGCCAGCAGCGCCGGGACAACCTATGGCTACACCTTC. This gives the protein CASSAGTTYGYTF. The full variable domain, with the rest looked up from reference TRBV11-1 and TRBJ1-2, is EAEVAQSPRYKITEKSQAVAFWCDPISGHATLYWYRQILGQGPELLVQFQDESVVDDSQLPKDRFSAERLKGVDSTLKIQPAELGDSAMYLCASSAGTTYGYTFGSGTRLTVV.

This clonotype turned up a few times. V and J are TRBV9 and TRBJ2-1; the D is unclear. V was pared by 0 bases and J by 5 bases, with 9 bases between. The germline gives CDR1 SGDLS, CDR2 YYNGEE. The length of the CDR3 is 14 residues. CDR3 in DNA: TGTGCCAGCAGCGTAGACCCTTACAACAATGAGCAGTTCTTC. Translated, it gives CASSVDPYNNEQFF.

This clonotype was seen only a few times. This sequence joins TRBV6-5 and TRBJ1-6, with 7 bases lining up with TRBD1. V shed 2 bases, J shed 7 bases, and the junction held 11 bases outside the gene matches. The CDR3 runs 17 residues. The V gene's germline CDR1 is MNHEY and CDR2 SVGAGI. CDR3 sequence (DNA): TGTGCCAGCAGTTACGGAAACCCGGGACAGACAAATTCACCCCTCCACTTT. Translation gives CASSYGNPGQTNSPLHF.

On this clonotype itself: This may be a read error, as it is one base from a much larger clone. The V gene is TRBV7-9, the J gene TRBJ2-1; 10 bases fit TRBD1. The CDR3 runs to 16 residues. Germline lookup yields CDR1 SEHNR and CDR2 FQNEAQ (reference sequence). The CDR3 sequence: CASSPGTGASYNEQLF. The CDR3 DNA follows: TGTGCCAGCAGCCCCGGGACAGGGGCCTCCTACAATGAGCAGCTCTTC.

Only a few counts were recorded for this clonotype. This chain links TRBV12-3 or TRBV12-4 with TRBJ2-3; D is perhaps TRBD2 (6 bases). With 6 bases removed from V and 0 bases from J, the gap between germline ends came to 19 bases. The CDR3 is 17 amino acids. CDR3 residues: CASSNRVGGVSTDTQYF. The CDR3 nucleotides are TGTGCCAGCAGCAACCGGGTGGGCGGGGTTAGCACAGATACGCAGTATTTT.

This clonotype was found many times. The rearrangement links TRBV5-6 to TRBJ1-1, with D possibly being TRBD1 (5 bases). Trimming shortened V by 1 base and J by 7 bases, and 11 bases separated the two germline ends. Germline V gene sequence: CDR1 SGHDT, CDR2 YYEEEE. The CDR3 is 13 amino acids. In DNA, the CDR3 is TGTGCCAGCAGCTTGCGGGACGTACGTGAAGCTTTCTTT. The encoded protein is CASSLRDVREAFF.

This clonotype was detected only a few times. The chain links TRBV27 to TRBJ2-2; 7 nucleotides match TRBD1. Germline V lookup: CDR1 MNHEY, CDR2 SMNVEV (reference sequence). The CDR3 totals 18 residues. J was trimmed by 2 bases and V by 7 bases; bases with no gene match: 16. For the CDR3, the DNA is TGTGCCAGCACCAAATCACCAATGGGACAGACCAACACCGGGGAGCTGTTTTTT. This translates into CASTKSPMGQTNTGELFF.

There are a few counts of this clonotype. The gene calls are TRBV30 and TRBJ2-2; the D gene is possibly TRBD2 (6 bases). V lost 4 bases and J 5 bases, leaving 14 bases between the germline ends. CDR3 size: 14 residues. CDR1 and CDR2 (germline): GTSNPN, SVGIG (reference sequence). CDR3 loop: CAWTHLGGTGELFF. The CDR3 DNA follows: TGTGCCTGGACCCACCTCGGGGGTACCGGGGAGCTGTTTTTT.

CDR3 DNA sequence: TGTGCCAGCAGTTACTCAAGGCCGCCGTCGGGGGAACTGTTTTTT. As protein: CASSYSRPPSGELFF. The chain joins TRBV6-5 to TRBJ1-4; weak D call: TRBD1 (5 bases). Germline CDR1 reads MNHEY; CDR2 reads SVGAGI. V was clipped by 0 bases and J by 12 bases, with 17 bases between them. The CDR3 length is 15 residues.

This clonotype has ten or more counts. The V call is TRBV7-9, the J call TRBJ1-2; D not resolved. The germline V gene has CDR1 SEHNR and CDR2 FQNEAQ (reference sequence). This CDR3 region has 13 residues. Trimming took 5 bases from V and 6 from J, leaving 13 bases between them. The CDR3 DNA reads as TGTGCCAGCAGCCCCAATTTGGTACATGGCTACACCTTC. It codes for CASSPNLVHGYTF.

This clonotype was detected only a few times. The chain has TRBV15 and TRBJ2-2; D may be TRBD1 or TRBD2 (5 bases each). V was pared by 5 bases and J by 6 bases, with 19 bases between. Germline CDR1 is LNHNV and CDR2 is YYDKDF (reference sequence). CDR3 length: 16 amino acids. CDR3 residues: CATSYIPFQGAGELFF. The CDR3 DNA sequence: TGTGCCACCAGCTATATACCATTCCAGGGAGCCGGGGAGCTGTTTTTT.

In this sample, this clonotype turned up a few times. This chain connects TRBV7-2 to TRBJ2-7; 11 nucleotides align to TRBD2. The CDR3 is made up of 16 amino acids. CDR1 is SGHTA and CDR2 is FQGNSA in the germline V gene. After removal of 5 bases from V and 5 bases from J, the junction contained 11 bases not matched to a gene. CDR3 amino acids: CASSRDSGGAINEQYF. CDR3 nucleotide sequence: TGTGCCAGCAGCCGGGATAGCGGGGGGGCCATCAACGAGCAGTACTTC.

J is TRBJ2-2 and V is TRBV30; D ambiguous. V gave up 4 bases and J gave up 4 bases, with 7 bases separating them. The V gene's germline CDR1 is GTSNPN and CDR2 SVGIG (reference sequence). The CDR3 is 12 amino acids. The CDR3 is CAWMGTTGELFF. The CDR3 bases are TGTGCCTGGATGGGAACCACCGGGGAGCTGTTTTTT.

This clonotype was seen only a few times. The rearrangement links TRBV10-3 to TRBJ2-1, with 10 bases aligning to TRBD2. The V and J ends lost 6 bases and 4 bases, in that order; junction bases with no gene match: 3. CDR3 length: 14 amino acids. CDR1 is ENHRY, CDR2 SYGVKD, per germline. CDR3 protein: CAISRTSGYNEQFF. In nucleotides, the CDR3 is TGTGCCATCAGCCGGACTAGCGGATACAATGAGCAGTTCTTC.

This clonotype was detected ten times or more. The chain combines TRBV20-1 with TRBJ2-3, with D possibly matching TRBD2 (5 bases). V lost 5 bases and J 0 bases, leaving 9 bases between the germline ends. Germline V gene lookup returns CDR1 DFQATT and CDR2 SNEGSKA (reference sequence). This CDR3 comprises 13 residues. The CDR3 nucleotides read TGCAGTGCTGACGGGGAAAGCACAGATACGCAGTATTTT. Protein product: CSADGESTDTQYF.

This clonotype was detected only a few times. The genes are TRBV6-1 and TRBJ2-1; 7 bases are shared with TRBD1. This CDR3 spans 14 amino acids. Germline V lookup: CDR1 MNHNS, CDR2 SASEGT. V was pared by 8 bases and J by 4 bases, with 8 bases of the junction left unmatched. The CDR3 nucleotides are TGTGCCAGCGCAAACCGGGACAGTTACAATGAGCAGTTCTTC. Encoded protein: CASANRDSYNEQFF.

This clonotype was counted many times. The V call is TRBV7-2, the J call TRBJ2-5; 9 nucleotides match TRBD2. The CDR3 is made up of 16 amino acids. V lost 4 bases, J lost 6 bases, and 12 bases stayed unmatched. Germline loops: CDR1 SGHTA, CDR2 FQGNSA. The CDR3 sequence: CASSSTPGRGGQTQYF. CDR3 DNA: TGTGCCAGCAGCTCCACCCCAGGGCGGGGGGGGCAGACCCAGTACTTC. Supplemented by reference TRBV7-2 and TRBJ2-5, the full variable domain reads GAGVSQSPSNKVTEKGKDVELRCDPISGHTALYWYRQSLGQGLEFLIYFQGNSAPDKSGLPSDRFSAERTGGSVSTLTIQRTQQEDSAVYLCASSSTPGRGGQTQYFGPGTRLLVL.

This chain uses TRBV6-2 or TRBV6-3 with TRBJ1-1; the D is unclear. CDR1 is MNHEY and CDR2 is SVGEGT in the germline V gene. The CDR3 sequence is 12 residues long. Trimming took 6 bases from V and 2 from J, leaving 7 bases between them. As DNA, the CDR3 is TGTGCCAGCAGAGCTACAAACACTGAAGCTTTCTTT. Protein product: CASRATNTEAFF.

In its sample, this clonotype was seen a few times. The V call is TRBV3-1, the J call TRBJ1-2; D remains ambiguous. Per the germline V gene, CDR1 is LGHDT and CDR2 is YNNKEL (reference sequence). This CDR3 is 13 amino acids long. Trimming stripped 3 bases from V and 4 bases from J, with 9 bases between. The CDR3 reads CASSQRSFYGYTF. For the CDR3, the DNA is TGTGCCAGCAGCCAGCGCAGCTTCTATGGCTACACCTTC.

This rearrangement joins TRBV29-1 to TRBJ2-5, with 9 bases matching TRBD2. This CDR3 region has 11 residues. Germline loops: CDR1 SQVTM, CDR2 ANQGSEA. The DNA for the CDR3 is TGCAGGGCGGGAGGGGCAGAGACCCAGTACTTC. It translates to CRAGGAETQYF.

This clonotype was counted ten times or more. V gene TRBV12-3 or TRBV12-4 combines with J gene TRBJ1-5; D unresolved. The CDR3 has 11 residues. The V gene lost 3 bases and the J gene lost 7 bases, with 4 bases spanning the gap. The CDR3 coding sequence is TGTGCCAGCAGTTTGGGCCAGCCCCAGCATTTT. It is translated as CASSLGQPQHF.

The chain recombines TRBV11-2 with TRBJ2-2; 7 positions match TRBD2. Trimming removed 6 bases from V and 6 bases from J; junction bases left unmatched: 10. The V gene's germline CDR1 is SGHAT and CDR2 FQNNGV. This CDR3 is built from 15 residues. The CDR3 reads CASRFTGGVPGELFF. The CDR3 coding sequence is TGTGCCAGCAGGTTCACGGGGGGTGTTCCCGGGGAGCTGTTTTTT.